The present entry profiles one T cell receptor (beta chain) with its context. Trimming left V 0 bases short and J 4 bases short, with 8 bases between. The CDR3 extends over 14 amino acids. CDR1 is SGDLS and CDR2 is YYNGEE in the germline V gene. The sample comes from a study of cytomegalovirus exposure and HLA in healthy donors. 13 Jbeta primers and 60 Vbeta primers were used for the PCR. The table came from immunoSEQ multiplex PCR; TCRdb's copy has only in-frame clones and leaves some out. The repertoire table contains over 110,000 clones. The gene calls are TRBV9 and TRBJ1-5; maybe TRBD1 (5 bases). Source material: PBMCs. The clonotype originates from a male donor in good health and CMV-seronegative. The CDR3 region is CASSVDGQNQPQHF. CDR3 in DNA: TGTGCCAGCAGCGTAGATGGACAAAATCAGCCCCAGCATTTT.